The TCR beta chain under discussion was sequenced for a study of T cell responses to AZD1222 COVID-19 vaccine. Overall study findings and caveats: Regions 160-218 and 743-854 dominated among vaccine-associated CD4 TCRs spanning spike. Nearly half of the spike-specific TCRs reportedly recognize variant regions that carry no mutations.

CDR3 length equals 14 residues. J gave up 7 bases and V 6 bases, and 9 bases lay outside the gene matches. Germline assignment: CDR1 LNHDA and CDR2 SQIVND (reference sequence). Libraries were prepared by immunoSEQ multiplex PCR; TCRdb keeps only in-frame clonotypes and omits some of them. The sample carries over 150,000 clones, around 89% recorded once. Details on this clone: The antigen remains unidentified.

This TCR was sampled from an adult who received the AZD1222 COVID-19 vaccine. This material consisted of peripheral blood, taken 28 days after the second AZD1222 dose. The chain recombines TRBV19 with TRBJ1-2; 9 bases agree with TRBD1. CDR3 amino acids: CASRSGQGIAGYTF. CDR3 coding DNA: TGTGCCAGTAGATCCGGACAGGGGATTGCTGGCTACACCTTC.